This T cell receptor (beta chain) was sequenced during a study of OX40 agonist ivuxolimab in advanced cancers. About the study as a whole: Ivuxolimab, which targeted the costimulatory receptor OX40 (CD134), was an agonistic, fully human IgG2 monoclonal antibody. Intravenous ivuxolimab was administered to patients every 2 weeks at six dose levels: 0.01, 0.1, 0.3, 1.5, 3 and 10 mg/kg. Among the roughly 50 dose-escalation patients, about 19 had hepatocellular carcinoma, about 15 melanoma, 9 renal cell carcinoma and 9 head and neck cancer. In the dose-escalation cohort, roughly four fifths of patients were male, and the mean age was approximately 60 years, with a range of about 23 to 85. Patients were allowed to have had prior anti-PD-1, anti-PD-L1 or anti-CTLA-4 therapy, and around 41% of the dose-escalation patients had previously received checkpoint inhibitors. Partial responses occurred in three dose-escalation patients, of whom one had hepatocellular carcinoma and two had cutaneous melanoma. The purpose of peripheral TCRbeta sequencing was to test whether ivuxolimab changed TCR sequence diversity and led to clonal T-cell expansion. The monotherapy dose-escalation portion (N ≈ 57 patients) of the phase I ivuxolimab trial is reported in the paper.

What the authors observed across the whole study: Low levels of normalized T-cell clonal expansion were also seen in some nonresponding patients. On average, CD8+ T cells showed more expanded clones than CD4+ T cells after ivuxolimab. At doses of 0.1 to 3.0 mg/kg, clonal expansion of both CD4+ and CD8+ blood T cells was observed from baseline to week 6. In the 0.1-3.0 mg/kg groups, partial responders had among the lowest normalized peripheral clonal expansion, particularly in CD8+ T cells. Which antigens the clonally expanded peripheral T cells were specific for was not determined.

The trial excluded patients who had a history of autoimmune disease or were on systemic immunosuppression. Peripheral blood for TCR sequencing was collected from all dose cohorts at baseline, on cycle 4 day 1, and on cycle 7 day 1. Samples were obtained from an open-label, multicenter, first-in-human phase I dose-escalation trial of ivuxolimab. Adults with locally advanced or metastatic melanoma, renal cell, hepatocellular, or head and neck squamous cell carcinoma were enrolled in the trial. Before TCR sequencing, CD4+ T cells and CD8+ T cells were sorted from peripheral blood as separate populations. This clone was picked up a small number of times. Its cognate antigen has yet to be identified. No much larger clone exists at a distance of one base, and base qualities are not known. Genomic DNA was extracted from sorted cells for sequencing of the TCRbeta CDR3 region. The immunoSEQ Assay was used to sequence the TCRbeta CDR3 regions. TCRdb carries this immuneACCESS record with in-frame sequences only. Its versions omit some clonotypes, under half of them owing to an unresolved V gene in the studies checked, with the rest unexplained. This sample has 65,000 to 75,000 clones in its table, and approximately 84% of those were observed once. The ten largest clones represent around 2% of the sample.

Based on the germline V gene (reference sequence), the CDR1 and CDR2 sequences are SGHNT and YYREEE. The CDR3 runs 15 residues from the cysteine to the phenylalanine. The DNA shown is the 45-base CDR3, in frame from base 1. At the junction V is shortened by 0 bases and J by 0 bases, with 7 bases in between. The material sequenced was CD4+ or CD8+ T cells sorted from blood, taken in a trial of the OX40 agonist ivuxolimab. Recombination connected TRBV5-4 to TRBJ2-1, with no reliable assignment of the D segment. The TCR sequence derives from an adult with an advanced solid tumor such as melanoma, head and neck, liver or kidney cancer. CDR3 sequence: CASSLGLASYNEQFF. In nucleotide form, the sequence is TGTGCCAGCAGCTTGGGACTCGCCTCCTACAATGAGCAGTTCTTC.